These 15 T cell receptor beta chains share one sample of origin, sequenced in a study of preoperative IRX-2 immunotherapy in early breast cancer. Method: immunoSEQ multiplex PCR; TCRdb's copy keeps in-frame clones and lacks some. This sample carries tens of thousands of clones, 82% of them seen once, and the ten largest clones take 3% to 3.5%. Documented treatment: preoperative locoregional IRX-2 cytokine immunotherapy. Collection took place from a patient treated with IRX-2 immunotherapy. The receptors shown here come from a human donor with breast cancer.

This chain uses TRBV12-5 with TRBJ1-1; D is unclear. Germline-derived CDR1 and CDR2 are LGHNT and FRNRAP. The CDR3 has 13 amino acids. V was cut by 1 base and J by 9 bases, with 12 bases left in between. The CDR3 protein is CASGLDLATQAFF. The CDR3 DNA reads TGTGCTAGTGGTTTGGACCTGGCTACTCAAGCTTTCTTT.

The gene calls are TRBV25-1 and TRBJ1-1; D gene unclear. Germline loops: CDR1 MGHDK, CDR2 SYGVNS. This CDR3 spans 13 amino acids. Trimming took off 4 bases at V and 0 bases at J, with 6 bases between the two ends. DNA for the CDR3: TGTGCCAGCAGTGGCAGACTGAACACTGAAGCTTTCTTT. This encodes CASSGRLNTEAFF.

The rearrangement uses TRBV11-3 and TRBJ2-3, with 7 bases fitting TRBD2. Germline-derived CDR1 and CDR2 are SGHNT and YENEEA. Trimming took 6 bases from V and 4 from J; bases not matched to a gene: 7. The CDR3 has 14 amino acids. The CDR3 loop reads CASRLGGGSDTQYF. The CDR3 DNA reads TGTGCCAGCAGACTGGGCGGGGGTTCAGATACGCAGTATTTT.

This chain connects TRBV6-8 to TRBJ1-2; D gene unclear. CDR3 length equals 13 residues. Germline V gives CDR1 MNHGY, CDR2 SAAAGT. Trimming stripped 8 bases from V and 2 bases from J, with 12 bases between. The CDR3 sequence: CASSDFQNYGYTF. The CDR3 DNA follows: TGTGCCAGCTCGGACTTCCAAAACTATGGCTACACCTTC.

Only one count was recorded for this clone. The chain carries TRBV29-1 and TRBJ1-5; tentatively, D is TRBD1 (6 bases). Trimming took off 6 bases at V and 0 bases at J, with 9 bases between the two ends. Germline V lookup: CDR1 SQVTM, CDR2 ANQGSEA. This CDR3 region has 13 residues. CDR3 in DNA: TGCAGCGTCGGACAGAATAGCAATCAGCCCCAGCATTTT. It is translated as CSVGQNSNQPQHF. The full variable domain, with the rest looked up from reference TRBV29-1 and TRBJ1-5, is SAVISQKPSRDICQRGTSLTIQCQVDSQVTMMFWYRQQPGQSLTLIATANQGSEATYESGFVIDKFPISRPNLTFSTLTVSNMSPEDSSIYLCSVGQNSNQPQHFGDGTRLSIL.

CDR3 region: CASRYREHNTEAFF. For the CDR3, the DNA is TGTGCCAGCAGATACAGGGAACATAACACTGAAGCTTTCTTT. The chain combines TRBV22-1 with TRBJ1-1; TRBD1, the D gene given by the table, was not confirmed from the DNA. TRBV22-1 is classified as a pseudogene. This CDR3 has 14 amino acids.

The gene calls are TRBV6-8 and TRBJ2-5; D is undetermined. CDR1 and CDR2 from the germline V gene are MNHGY and SAAAGT. V lost 0 bases and J lost 4, with 3 bases in between. The CDR3 spans 12 residues. CDR3 DNA: TGTGCCAGCAGTTACTCAGGAGAGACCCAGTACTTC. Amino acid sequence: CASSYSGETQYF.

CDR3 region: CATSRVAGGPGLNEQFF. As DNA, the CDR3 is TGTGCCACCAGCAGAGTCGCGGGGGGGCCGGGATTGAATGAGCAGTTCTTC. This chain joins TRBV15 and TRBJ2-1, with 9 bases aligning to TRBD2. Trimming cost V 1 base and J 7 bases; bases outside gene matches: 11. CDR3 length: 17 amino acids. Looked up from germline, CDR1 is LNHNV and CDR2 is YYDKDF (reference sequence).

This sequence joins TRBV6-8 and TRBJ1-2; TRBD1 matches 7 bases. Looked up from germline, CDR1 is MNHGY and CDR2 is SAAAGT. This CDR3 comprises 14 residues. V was clipped by 6 bases and J by 2 bases; unmatched bases: 6. The CDR3 spells CASRQGQLNYGYTF. CDR3 sequence (DNA): TGTGCCAGCAGACAGGGACAGCTCAACTATGGCTACACCTTC.

This CDR3 is CASSSPGQGRRKQYF. The CDR3 bases are TGTGCCAGCAGTTCCCCGGGACAGGGTCGTAGGAAGCAGTACTTC. J is TRBJ2-7 and V is TRBV27, with TRBD1 matching 9 bases. J lost 8 bases, V lost 4 bases, and 12 bases had no gene match. Germline CDR1 reads MNHEY; CDR2 reads SMNVEV (reference sequence). This CDR3 region has 15 residues.

The chain joins TRBV5-1 to TRBJ2-1, with D perhaps matching TRBD2 (6 bases). Germline CDR1 SGHRS, CDR2 YFSETQ. V was trimmed by 4 bases and J by 0 bases, leaving 8 bases between them. The CDR3 runs 14 residues. The CDR3 sequence is CASSAGSSYNEQFF. In DNA form, the CDR3 reads TGCGCCAGCAGCGCGGGGTCCTCCTACAATGAGCAGTTCTTC.

V is TRBV6-8 and J is TRBJ2-3; D is unclear. CDR3 length: 16 amino acids. Deletions cut 0 bases from V and 4 bases from J, with 14 bases between. CDR1 is MNHGY and CDR2 is SAAAGT in the germline V gene. The chain's CDR3 is CASSYSYSGYSDTQYF. The CDR3 region has the DNA TGTGCCAGCAGTTACTCGTACTCCGGCTATTCAGATACGCAGTATTTT.

The chain couples TRBV28 to TRBJ1-2; TRBD1 matches at 10 bases. V lost 6 bases to trimming and J lost 8 bases; unmatched junction nucleotides: 12. The germline gives CDR1 MDHEN, CDR2 SYDVKM. This CDR3 is built from 15 residues. CDR3 sequence reads: CASREDRGRLYGYTF. The DNA of the CDR3 is TGTGCCAGCAGAGAAGACAGGGGGCGCCTCTACGGCTACACCTTC.

The gene calls are TRBV7-8 and TRBJ1-4, with TRBD1 as a possible D gene (5 bases). Germline-derived CDR1 and CDR2 are SGHVS and FQNEAQ. The CDR3 is 17 amino acids. V was shortened by 1 base and J by 10 bases, with 22 bases between the two germline ends. This chain's CDR3 is CASSLELGTAARGKLFF. In DNA form, the CDR3 reads TGTGCCAGCAGCTTAGAGCTGGGGACGGCAGCACGCGGAAAACTGTTTTTT.

The J gene is TRBJ1-5, the V gene TRBV28; D possibly corresponds to TRBD1 (6 bases). Deletions cut 0 bases from V and 0 bases from J, with 12 bases between. This CDR3 comprises 17 residues. Germline CDR1 reads MDHEN; CDR2 reads SYDVKM. The CDR3 spells CASSLWAGVNSNQPQHF. DNA for the CDR3: TGTGCCAGCAGTTTATGGGCAGGGGTTAATAGCAATCAGCCCCAGCATTTT. The complete variable domain, with remaining parts taken from reference TRBV28 and TRBJ1-5, reads DVKVTQSSRYLVKRTGEKVFLECVQDMDHENMFWYRQDPGLGLRLIYFSYDVKMKEKGDIPEGYSVSREKKERFSLILESASTNQTSMYLCASSLWAGVNSNQPQHFGDGTRLSIL.